This TCR beta chain was retrieved from a study of CD8 T cells in ankylosing spondylitis. This clonotype has ten or more counts. Antigen specificity is unknown. Whole-study findings and limits: For ankylosing spondylitis blood, a TCR beta motif of 7 or 8 highly homologous variants appeared characteristic. Reports say disease-linked clones showed up significantly more in matched ankylosing spondylitis synovial fluid.

Quantitative 5'-RACE with molecular barcodes produced the TCR beta libraries. TCRdb recomputed calls from the 5' RACE reads with MiXCR, one row per CDR3 protein. Of about 24,000 distinct CDR3 sequences listed, around 13% are singletons. Trimming shortened V by 4 bases and J by 4 bases, and 5 bases separated the two germline ends. This CDR3 spans 11 amino acids. Germline lookup yields CDR1 SQVTM and CDR2 ANQGSEA. The chain has TRBV29-1 and TRBJ2-1; D uncertain. Specimen: blood. This receptor was identified in a male donor with ankylosing spondylitis or in good health (not recorded which). The CDR3 spells CSVGLYNEQFF. As DNA, the CDR3 is TGCAGCGTTGGCCTATACAATGAGCAGTTCTTC.